Listed below are T cell receptor beta chains from one sample, sequenced in a study of response to subunit inactivated influenza vaccine. TCRdb fed the RT-PCR reads into MiXCR, producing one record per CDR3 protein. The sample contains about 190,000 distinct CDR3 sequences, 13% to 15% of which appear only once. The sequencing used CD8+ T cells sorted from PBMCs, collected about 5 days after vaccination. Every receptor here comes from a man in his fifties who received an inactivated influenza vaccine. CDR3s include the opening cysteine and the closing phenylalanine or tryptophan. Fields, in order: clone size, D gene, V gene, J gene, CDR3 DNA, CDR3 protein. D genes are given only for firm matches. Expanded clones get a size class; other rows say once, few or many, or leave the size out.

>few|.|TRBV13|TRBJ1-6
TGTGCCAGCAGCCACAGGTCCCGCTCCTATAATTCACCCCTCCACTTT
CASSHRSRSYNSPLHF
>.|TRBD2|TRBV7-6|TRBJ2-5
TGTGCCAGCAGCGAAGGGACTAGCGATGGATCCGAGACCCAGTACTTC
CASSEGTSDGSETQYF
>few|.|TRBV27|TRBJ2-7
TGTGCCAGCAGTTTATTACCAGGGAGTTACGAGCAGTACTTC
CASSLLPGSYEQYF
>.|.|TRBV28|TRBJ2-1
TGTGCCAGCAGTTTTGTTCGGGTTGAGCAGTTCTTC
CASSFVRVEQFF
>few|.|TRBV20-1|TRBJ2-6
TGCAGTGCTAGTGTTGGCCAGGGAAGGGCCAACGTCCTGACTTTC
CSASVGQGRANVLTF
>few|.|TRBV9|TRBJ2-3
TGTGCCAGCAGCGTAGTGGGCAGTAGCACAGATACGCAGTATTTT
CASSVVGSSTDTQYF
>few|.|TRBV29-1|TRBJ1-1
TGCAGCGTCGTAGGGTCAGGGACTGAAGCTTTCTTT
CSVVGSGTEAFF
>few|.|TRBV4-2|TRBJ2-7
TGTGCCAGCAGCCAAGAGGGGATGGGACTCGGCTCCTACGAGCAGTACTTC
CASSQEGMGLGSYEQYF
>many|.|TRBV5-1|TRBJ2-1
TGCGCCAGCAGCTTGGGGGACATGAGGCATGAGCAGTTCTTC
CASSLGDMRHEQFF
>.|.|TRBV12-3/TRBV12-4|TRBJ1-5
TGTGCCAGCAGTCGACTTTATAGCAATCAGCCCCAGCATTTT
CASSRLYSNQPQHF
>.|TRBD1|TRBV24-1|TRBJ2-2
TGTGCCACCAGTGATTTGCCTTCTCTCCGGGACAGGGATACCGGGGAGCTGTTTTTT
CATSDLPSLRDRDTGELFF
>many|TRBD2|TRBV6-2/TRBV6-3|TRBJ2-1
TGTGCCAGCAGTGAGTTAGCGGGGGCTTTTTACAATGAGCAGTTCTTC
CASSELAGAFYNEQFF
>few|TRBD2|TRBV10-3|TRBJ2-2
TGTGCCATCAGTGAAATAGCGGGGGGCCCCGGGGAGCTGTTTTTT
CAISEIAGGPGELFF
>few|TRBD2|TRBV6-2/TRBV6-3|TRBJ2-7
TGTGCCAGCAGTTGGGGGACTAGCGGGAACTACGAGCAGTACTTC
CASSWGTSGNYEQYF
>.|TRBD1|TRBV6-1|TRBJ2-7
TGTGCCAGCAGTGAGGGACAGGGGGCGACCGAGCAGTACTTC
CASSEGQGATEQYF
>few|.|TRBV5-6|TRBJ2-7
TGTGCCAGCAGCTCGGACACGCTAAAGCAGTACTTC
CASSSDTLKQYF
>many|.|TRBV5-4|TRBJ2-2
TGTGCCAGCAGCTTCGGTAGACTAGGAGGCTCCGGGGAGCTGTTTTTT
CASSFGRLGGSGELFF
>.|TRBD2|TRBV7-9|TRBJ2-7
TGTGCCAGCAGCCCCGGGACTAGGATCTACGAGCAGTACTTC
CASSPGTRIYEQYF
>few|.|TRBV7-9|TRBJ2-2
TGTGCCAGCAGCCCCCCCGGCGGGGGCAAAGGGGAGCTGTTTTTT
CASSPPGGGKGELFF
>few|.|TRBV20-1|TRBJ2-2
TGCAGTGCTAGTTGGGAGAGCACCGGGGAGCTGTTTTTT
CSASWESTGELFF
>many|.|TRBV7-2|TRBJ2-7
TGTGCCAGCAGCTTCTCAGGACCTATCTACGAGCAGTACTTC
CASSFSGPIYEQYF
>.|TRBD1|TRBV4-1|TRBJ1-5
TGCGCCAGCAGCCAAGGGACAGGGGTTAGCAATCAGCCCCAGCATTTT
CASSQGTGVSNQPQHF
>many|TRBD2|TRBV24-1|TRBJ2-3
TGTGCCACCAGTTACGGGGCGGGAGAGGTCACAGATACGCAGTATTTT
CATSYGAGEVTDTQYF
>.|.|TRBV4-3|TRBJ1-3
TGCGCCAGCAGCCAAGATCCTTACTCATCTGGAAACACCATATATTTT
CASSQDPYSSGNTIYF
>many|TRBD2|TRBV3-1|TRBJ2-3
TGTGCCAGCAGCCACGGCGGGGGAGCGATTTCGACAGATACGCAGTATTTT
CASSHGGGAISTDTQYF
>.|.|TRBV9|TRBJ2-2
TGTGCCAGCAGCGTAGATAGCCTCATGGGCGGGGAGCTGTTTTTT
CASSVDSLMGGELFF
>many|.|TRBV20-1|TRBJ2-1
TGCAGTGCCGTGGACAGACCCTACAATGAGCAGTTCTTC
CSAVDRPYNEQFF
>.|.|TRBV4-2|TRBJ2-7
TGTGCCAGCAGCCAAGTGCCCAGGGTGGCGTCGGTCGAGCAGTACTTC
CASSQVPRVASVEQYF
>few|TRBD1|TRBV29-1|TRBJ2-7
TGCAGCGTTGTTGGGACAGGAGAAACCTACGAGCAGTACTTC
CSVVGTGETYEQYF
>few|TRBD1|TRBV29-1|TRBJ2-5
TGCAGCGTTCATTGGACAGGCGAGGACCAAGAGACCCAGTACTTC
CSVHWTGEDQETQYF
>.|.|TRBV7-9|TRBJ2-1
TGTGCCAGCAGCTTATTTGCGGGACCCCCCTACAATGAGCAGTTCTTC
CASSLFAGPPYNEQFF
>many|TRBD1|TRBV5-1|TRBJ1-2
TGCGCCAGCCAACCCTATATGGCAGGGGGCGATGGCTACACCTTC
CASQPYMAGGDGYTF
>.|TRBD2|TRBV4-3|TRBJ2-2
TGCGCCAGCAGCCTGCTCCCTTTTTTTGCGGGAGGGAACACCGGGGAGCTGTTTTTT
CASSLLPFFAGGNTGELFF
>few|.|TRBV4-1|TRBJ2-1
TGCGCCAGCAGCCAAGCGCGAAGTTACAATGAGCAGTTCTTC
CASSQARSYNEQFF
>few|.|TRBV10-3|TRBJ2-5
TGTGCCATCAGTGAGACCGCCCAGGGCCAAGAGACCCAGTACTTC
CAISETAQGQETQYF
>few|.|TRBV25-1|TRBJ2-6
TGTGCCAGCAGTGATTATAGAGGTGGGATCTCTGGGGCCAACGTCCTGACTTTC
CASSDYRGGISGANVLTF
>.|.|TRBV9|TRBJ2-1
TGTGCCAGCAGCGTGCCGGGACTTAACAATGAGCAGTTCTTC
CASSVPGLNNEQFF
>.|TRBD2|TRBV6-5|TRBJ2-1
TGTGCCAGCAGTTACTCGACTAGCGGGGTAAATGAGCAGTTCTTC
CASSYSTSGVNEQFF
>few|TRBD1|TRBV7-9|TRBJ1-1
TGTGCCAGCAGCTCTGTGACAGGGATGAGAACTGAAGCTTTCTTT
CASSSVTGMRTEAFF
>many|.|TRBV6-5|TRBJ2-2
TGTGCCAGCAGTTACTGGCAGGGCGTCACCGGGGAGCTGTTTTTT
CASSYWQGVTGELFF
>.|TRBD2|TRBV27|TRBJ2-4
TGTGCCAGCAGTACCCGGGGTAGCGGGAGGGGATTAGCCAAAAACATTCAGTACTTC
CASSTRGSGRGLAKNIQYF
>few|.|TRBV20-1|TRBJ2-5
TGCAGTGCTAAGGAGCTGGCAGAACACCAAGAGACCCAGTACTTC
CSAKELAEHQETQYF
>.|.|TRBV29-1|TRBJ1-1
TGCAGCGTTGAAGTTTTTGGGAACACTGAAGCTTTCTTT
CSVEVFGNTEAFF
>.|.|TRBV2|TRBJ2-2
TGTGCCTGCGGCGGAGGGTGGAACACCGGGGAGCTGTTTTTT
CACGGGWNTGELFF
>many|.|TRBV12-3/TRBV12-4|TRBJ2-5
TGTGCCAGCAGGTCTCAGGGGCAAGAGACCCAGTACTTC
CASRSQGQETQYF
>.|.|TRBV29-1|TRBJ2-7
TGCAGCGTTGCCGGGGCCAGGGGAAACGAGCAGTACTTC
CSVAGARGNEQYF
>few|.|TRBV7-9|TRBJ2-5
TGTGCCAGCAGCTCGGCCCAGGGGCAAGAGACCCAGTACTTC
CASSSAQGQETQYF
>few|.|TRBV9|TRBJ1-5
TGTGCCAGCAGCGTAGGATCGAGGGTGGGGCAGCCCCAGCATTTT
CASSVGSRVGQPQHF
>.|TRBD1|TRBV10-3|TRBJ2-7
TGTGCCCCCCCGACAGGGGAGGCCGAGCAGTACTTC
CAPPTGEAEQYF
>.|.|TRBV9|TRBJ2-7
TGTGCCAGCAATACGGGAGTATACGAGCAGTACTTC
CASNTGVYEQYF
>few|TRBD2|TRBV5-6|TRBJ2-7
TGTGCCAGCAGCTTTAGATTGGGACTAGGGGTCTACGAGCAGTACTTC
CASSFRLGLGVYEQYF
>many|.|TRBV6-1|TRBJ2-7
TGTGCCAGCAGTCGACTAGAATCCTACGAGCAGTACTTC
CASSRLESYEQYF